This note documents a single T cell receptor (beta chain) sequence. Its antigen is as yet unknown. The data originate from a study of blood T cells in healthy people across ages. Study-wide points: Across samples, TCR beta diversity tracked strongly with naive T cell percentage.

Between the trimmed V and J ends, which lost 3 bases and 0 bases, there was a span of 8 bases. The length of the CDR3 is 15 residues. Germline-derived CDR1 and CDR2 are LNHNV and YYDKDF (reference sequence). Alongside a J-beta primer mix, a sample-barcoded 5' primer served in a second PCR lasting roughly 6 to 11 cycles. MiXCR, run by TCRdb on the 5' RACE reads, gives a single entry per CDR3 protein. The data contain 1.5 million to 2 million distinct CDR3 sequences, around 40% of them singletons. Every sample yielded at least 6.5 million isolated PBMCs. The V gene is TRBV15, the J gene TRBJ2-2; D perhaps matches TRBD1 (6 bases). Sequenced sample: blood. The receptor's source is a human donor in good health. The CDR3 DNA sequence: TGTGCCACCAGCAGCTGGACAGCGAACACCGGGGAGCTGTTTTTT. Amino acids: CATSSWTANTGELFF.